One and the same sample provided the 13 T cell receptor beta chains below, sequenced in a study of shared clonotypes between healthy human individuals. Libraries were prepared by immunoSEQ multiplex PCR; TCRdb keeps only in-frame clonotypes and omits some of them. The repertoire consists of some 1 million clones, with more than 60% occurring once and the leading ten covering approximately 1.5%. The sequenced sample was memory CD4+ T cells sorted from blood. The subset denotes: CD45RA-negative fraction. The receptors originated from a man aged 18 to 30 in good health.

This clone was detected only a few times. The CDR3 DNA reads TGTGCCAGCAGTGATCCCTATATACAGGGCAAGCAGTACTTC. This codes for CASSDPYIQGKQYF. This chain uses TRBV25-1 with TRBJ2-7, with D possibly matching TRBD1 (6 bases). CDR1 and CDR2 (germline): MGHDK, SYGVNS. The V end was cut by 3 bases, the J end by 8 bases, with 17 bases between. The CDR3 covers 14 residues.

This clone was seen a few times. This chain links TRBV19 with TRBJ2-2; D perhaps matches TRBD1 (5 bases). Trimming shortened V by 6 bases and J by 0 bases, and 11 bases separated the two germline ends. Germline V CDR1 and CDR2: LNHDA, SQIVND (reference sequence). The CDR3 consists of 15 residues. The CDR3 spells CASSAQAANTGELFF. The CDR3 region has the DNA TGTGCCAGTAGCGCACAGGCCGCGAACACCGGGGAGCTGTTTTTT.

The chain has TRBV6-6 and TRBJ1-2; a possible D gene is TRBD1 (6 bases). The CDR3 spans 12 residues. The ends were cut back, 6 bases at V and 8 bases at J, with 13 bases in the middle. CDR1 is MNHNY, CDR2 SVGAGI, per germline (reference sequence). CDR3 coding DNA: TGTGCCAGCAGCACCAGCGGGGGCGGCTACACCTTC. Protein sequence: CASSTSGGGYTF.

This clone appeared many times. This chain links TRBV7-9 with TRBJ2-3; TRBD1 might be the D (5 bases). The V end was cut by 6 bases, the J end by 3 bases, with 10 bases between. Germline CDR1 and CDR2: SEHNR and FQNEAQ (reference sequence). This CDR3 comprises 13 residues. CDR3 residues: CASRPTVTDTQYF. In nucleotides, the CDR3 is TGTGCCAGCAGGCCGACAGTTACAGATACGCAGTATTTT.

The chain employs TRBV30 and TRBJ2-1; possibly TRBD2 for D (5 bases). The CDR3 is made up of 11 amino acids. Germline-derived CDR1 and CDR2 are GTSNPN and SVGIG (reference sequence). Trimming cost V 1 base and J 9 bases, with 7 bases left between them. The CDR3 bases are TGTGCCTGGAGTGGAGGGTTTGAGCAGTTCTTC. This encodes CAWSGGFEQFF. Full variable domain (missing parts from reference TRBV30 and TRBJ2-1): SQTIHQWPATLVQPVGSPLSLECTVEGTSNPNLYWYRQAAGRGLQLLFYSVGIGQISSEVPQNLSASRPQDRQFILSSKKLLLSDSGFYLCAWSGGFEQFFGPGTRLTVL.

The chain uses TRBV5-8 and TRBJ2-5, with 8 bases aligning to TRBD1. CDR3 length: 12 amino acids. V shed 7 bases, J shed 5 bases, and the junction held 4 bases outside the gene matches. Germline lookup yields CDR1 SGHTS and CDR2 YDEGEE. CDR3 in DNA: TGTGCCAGCCAGGGGGCAGGGGAGACCCAGTACTTC. Amino acids: CASQGAGETQYF.

This clone was found once. The chain has TRBV6-1 and TRBJ1-5; D is unresolved. The CDR3 totals 14 residues. V shed 6 bases and J shed 0 bases, with 9 bases lying between them. Per germline, CDR1 MNHNS and CDR2 SASEGT. CDR3 bases: TGTGCCAGCAGGGAAAATTATAGCAATCAGCCCCAGCATTTT. Its translation: CASRENYSNQPQHF.

This chain links TRBV30 with TRBJ2-1, with D perhaps being TRBD1 or TRBD2 (5 bases each). The germline V and J ends were trimmed by 5 bases and 3 bases, with 20 bases remaining between them. CDR1 GTSNPN and CDR2 SVGIG come from the germline V gene (reference sequence). The CDR3 is 16 residues long. DNA of the CDR3: TGTGCCTGGGCCCCGGGACCTTTAGGAGGCTACAATGAGCAGTTCTTC. Encoded protein: CAWAPGPLGGYNEQFF. The full variable domain, its missing parts supplied by reference TRBV30 and TRBJ2-1, is SQTIHQWPATLVQPVGSPLSLECTVEGTSNPNLYWYRQAAGRGLQLLFYSVGIGQISSEVPQNLSASRPQDRQFILSSKKLLLSDSGFYLCAWAPGPLGGYNEQFFGPGTRLTVL.

Regarding this clone: A junction boundary mismatches the germline segment, possibly from a read error. Other DNA sequences in this specimen translate into the identical CDR3. The chain carries TRBV25-1 and TRBJ2-6; D tentatively reads TRBD1 or TRBD2 (5 bases each). CDR3 length: 16 residues. CDR1 and CDR2 (germline): MGHDK, SYGVNS. The CDR3 reads CASSGGRRSGANVLTF. The CDR3 DNA reads as TGCGCCAGCAGTGGGGGTCGGAGGTCTGGGGCCAACGTCCTGACTTTC.

The V and J genes are TRBV4-1 and TRBJ2-5, with a tentative D call TRBD2 (5 bases). With 1 base removed from V and 3 bases from J, the gap between germline ends came to 12 bases. The CDR3 has 15 residues. Per the germline V gene, CDR1 is MGHRA and CDR2 is YSYEKL. The CDR3 loop is CASSQVGPSKETQYF. CDR3 bases: TGCGCCAGCAGCCAAGTGGGCCCTAGCAAAGAGACCCAGTACTTC.

This chain connects TRBV15 to TRBJ2-5; 9 bases fit TRBD1. The J call is doubtful: the DNA matches TRBJ2-7 better. Germline CDR1 and CDR2: LNHNV and YYDKDF (reference sequence). CDR3 length: 15 residues. As DNA, the CDR3 is TGTGCCACCAGCAGCCCGGGACAGGGAACCTACGAGCAGTACTTC. Protein: CATSSPGQGTYEQYF.

The rearrangement uses TRBV28 and TRBJ1-5; TRBD1 agrees at 7 bases. CDR1 is MDHEN, CDR2 SYDVKM, per germline. The CDR3 extends over 18 amino acids. V was clipped by 4 bases and J by 10 bases; unmatched bases: 22. CDR3 region: CASSWGYRGDGRPRPQHF. For the CDR3, the DNA is TGTGCCAGCAGTTGGGGATACAGGGGAGACGGTCGGCCGAGACCCCAGCATTTT.

The genes are TRBV2 and TRBJ2-3; D remains ambiguous. The CDR3 is 14 amino acids. V was cut by 5 bases and J by 0 bases, with 9 bases left in between. The germline V gene encodes CDR1 SNHLY and CDR2 FYNNEI. The CDR3 region is CASSLLASTDTQYF. DNA for the CDR3: TGTGCCAGCAGTCTTTTGGCTAGCACAGATACGCAGTATTTT.